This T cell receptor beta chain is from a study of blood T cell repertoires in COVID-19. Study-level background: Collection of acute and convalescent COVID-19 samples took place in the United States, Italy and Spain. From T cells, B-cell-depleted T cells, or PBMCs came the material, which was cDNA or gDNA.

Original data processing: By means of reference gene primer amplification, nucleated cell counts were estimated. Profiling relied on immunoSEQ multiplex PCR, and the TCRdb table lists in-frame clones only, not all of them. The DNA gave D and trimming, while V, J and clone size come from that table. The data show approximately 54,000 clones, more than 80% seen once. The length of the CDR3 is 14 residues. With 4 bases removed from V and 5 bases from J, the gap between germline ends came to 14 bases. Germline V gene sequence: CDR1 ENHRY, CDR2 SYGVKD. The TCR originated in a woman aged 55-69 years with acute or convalescent COVID-19. The sample was peripheral blood. The chain combines TRBV10-3 with TRBJ2-5; tentatively, D is TRBD1 (6 bases). The CDR3: CAISGGTTSETQYF. CDR3 sequence (DNA): TGTGCCATCAGTGGGGGGACAACTTCGGAGACCCAGTACTTC.